This T cell receptor (beta chain) comes out of a study of metastatic and nonmetastatic thyroid tumors. All patients were treatment-naive before thyroid surgery. This CDR3 comprises 13 residues. Per germline, CDR1 SGHKS and CDR2 YYEKEE (reference sequence). With 2 bases removed from V and 5 bases from J, the gap between germline ends came to 10 bases. TCRdb reanalyzed the PCR reads via MiXCR. The data hold more than 70,000 clones, with about 9.1% observed a single time. This clone was seen ten or more times. The rearrangement joins TRBV5-5 to TRBJ1-1; tentative D call: TRBD1 (5 bases). The material sequenced was blood. This TCR was recovered from a female donor with papillary thyroid cancer or a benign thyroid nodule (not recorded which). Some clones in this sample may be carry-over from other donors' samples. CDR3 in amino acids: CASSFWGGTEAFF. The CDR3 bases are TGTGCCAGCAGCTTCTGGGGGGGAACTGAAGCTTTCTTT.